Presented here are 6 T cell receptor beta chains from one specimen sequenced in a study of early T cells in non-severe SARS-CoV-2 infection. TCRdb processed the 5' RACE reads anew with MiXCR; each CDR3 protein has one entry. The sample contains tens of thousands of distinct CDR3 sequences, nearly 6% of which appear only once. The sample consisted of whole blood. Receptor source: an adult who was a healthcare worker with PCR-confirmed SARS-CoV-2 infection or an uninfected control (not recorded which).

Ten or more counts support this clonotype. The V call is TRBV29-1, the J call TRBJ2-1; D may be TRBD1 or TRBD2 (5 bases each). Germline V gives CDR1 SQVTM, CDR2 ANQGSEA. The CDR3 has 14 amino acids. Trimming stripped 4 bases from V and 8 bases from J, with 18 bases between. CDR3 loop: CSVVGGISVDEQFF. DNA of the CDR3: TGCAGCGTTGTTGGGGGTATTAGCGTAGATGAGCAGTTCTTC.

This clonotype came up many times. This chain links TRBV12-3 or TRBV12-4 with TRBJ2-6; 11 nucleotides match TRBD1. The CDR3 is 18 residues long. V was pared by 5 bases and J by 0 bases, with 6 bases of the junction left unmatched. CDR3 DNA sequence: TGTGCCAGCAGTGTCGGGACAGGGGGGTTCTCTGGGGCCAACGTCCTGACTTTC. Translated, it gives CASSVGTGGFSGANVLTF.

This chain's CDR3 is CASTGLAGDRDTQYF. CDR3 in DNA: TGTGCCAGCACCGGACTAGCGGGAGATCGAGATACGCAGTATTTT. The V and J genes are TRBV2 and TRBJ2-3; 13 nucleotides align to TRBD2. Germline V lookup: CDR1 SNHLY, CDR2 FYNNEI. The trim removed 7 bases at V and 5 bases at J, leaving 6 bases unmatched. This CDR3 is 15 amino acids long.

Many counts were recorded for this clonotype. The V call is TRBV11-3, the J call TRBJ2-7; maybe TRBD2 (5 bases). Germline V CDR1 and CDR2: SGHNT, YENEEA. Trimming cost V 1 base and J 6 bases, with 13 bases left between them. CDR3 length: 14 residues. CDR3 residues: CASSLGDTEVEQYF. The DNA for the CDR3 is TGTGCCAGCAGCTTAGGCGATACGGAGGTCGAGCAGTACTTC.

This clonotype was recorded many times. The chain joins TRBV7-9 to TRBJ2-2; 10 nucleotides match TRBD1. The CDR3 consists of 14 residues. Losses at the gene ends were 9 bases for V and 3 bases for J; bases not matched to a gene: 4. The germline V gene encodes CDR1 SEHNR and CDR2 FQNEAQ (reference sequence). The CDR3 is CARAGTGDTGELFF. CDR3 DNA sequence: TGTGCCAGGGCCGGGACAGGGGACACCGGGGAGCTGTTTTTT. The full variable domain, rest sourced from reference TRBV7-9 and TRBJ2-2, is DTGVSQNPRHKITKRGQNVTFRCDPISEHNRLYWYRQTLGQGPEFLTYFQNEAQLEKSRLLSDRFSAERPKGSFSTLEIQRTEQGDSAMYLCARAGTGDTGELFFGEGSRLTVL.

This clonotype was counted ten times or more. The rearrangement joins TRBV7-9 to TRBJ2-1; a weak D match, TRBD2 (6 bases). This CDR3 has 16 residues. Looked up from germline, CDR1 is SEHNR and CDR2 is FQNEAQ (reference sequence). Trimming stripped 0 bases from V and 7 bases from J, with 16 bases between. The CDR3 region has the DNA TGTGCCAGCAGCTTAGCGAAGACGGGAGTCCAAAATGAGCAGTTCTTC. This encodes CASSLAKTGVQNEQFF.